Below are 12 T cell receptor beta chains sequenced from a single sample in a study of vaccination and CD4 T cells after COVID-19 (dated by TCRdb to about 2022). The treatment or condition tag for this specimen amounts to: approximately nine-day PBMC culture with coronavirus spike peptide pools or control peptides (ViraFEST assay). No cognate antigen is known for these TCRs. The receptor library was made with PCR. Instrument used: Illumina iSeq 100. DNA from cultured CD4+ T cells was subjected to TCR sequencing with the Oncomine TCR Beta short-read assay at the Johns Hopkins FTIC core. TCRdb reprocessed the public reads (quality trimming at Q25 with fastp, clone calling with MiXCR) and kept in-frame beta chains. Entries are consolidated by CDR3 protein sequence, retaining the most common genes and DNA. The sample data list about 8,300 distinct CDR3 sequences, and about three quarters of these were observed just once. Together, the top ten hold about 35% of the sample.

Material for sequencing was CD4+ T cells from blood, cultured in vitro. All receptors derive from a human donor who had recovered from COVID-19.

This clonotype has more than one count but fewer than ten. The gene calls are TRBV10-2 and TRBJ1-1; weak D call: TRBD1 (5 bases). CDR1 is WSHSY and CDR2 is SAAADI in the germline V gene. Between the trimmed V and J ends, which lost 6 bases and 1 base, there was a span of 18 bases. The CDR3 totals 16 residues. CDR3 loop: CASRGRSGWGNTEAFF. CDR3 coding DNA: TGCGCCAGCAGAGGCCGCTCAGGGTGGGGGAACACTGAAGCTTTCTTT.

This chain uses TRBV20-1 with TRBJ2-7, with TRBD1 matching over 7 bases. The CDR3 extends over 15 amino acids. Germline V gene data show CDR1 as DFQATT and CDR2 as SNEGSKA (reference sequence). Germline trimming cut 6 bases from V and 3 bases from J; bases unmatched to any gene: 14. The CDR3 is CSASPARGQLYEQYF. CDR3 coding DNA: TGCAGTGCAAGCCCCGCGAGGGGACAGCTCTACGAGCAGTACTTC.

The chain recombines TRBV19 with TRBJ2-3; 12 bases match TRBD1. V lost 9 bases and J lost 4; bases outside the gene matches: 5. This CDR3 is 14 amino acids long. Germline V CDR1 and CDR2: LNHDA, SQIVND (reference sequence). CDR3 in DNA: TGTGCCAGCAGGGACAGGGGGCGACCAGATACGCAGTATTTT. This translates into CASRDRGRPDTQYF. The entire variable domain, with the rest obtained from reference TRBV19 and TRBJ2-3, is as follows: DGGITQSPKYLFRKEGQNVTLSCEQNLNHDAMYWYRQDPGQGLRLIYYSQIVNDFQKGDIAEGYSVSREKKESFPLTVTSAQKNPTAFYLCASRDRGRPDTQYFGPGTRLTVL.

The V and J genes are TRBV6-1 and TRBJ1-5; 8 positions match TRBD1. J was trimmed by 7 bases and V by 8 bases; bases with no gene match: 16. There are 16 residues in the CDR3. Germline lookup yields CDR1 MNHNS and CDR2 SASEGT. This CDR3 reads CASGSPIGQGGQPQHF. In nucleotides, the CDR3 is TGTGCCAGCGGGTCACCCATTGGACAGGGAGGACAGCCCCAGCATTTT.

This chain links TRBV20-1 with TRBJ2-7; TRBD2 matches at 9 bases. Germline CDR1 is DFQATT and CDR2 is SNEGSKA (reference sequence). The CDR3 loop spans 14 amino acids. The trim removed 5 bases at V and 0 bases at J, leaving 5 bases unmatched. The CDR3 loop is CSAPRGGVSYEQYF. CDR3 in DNA: TGCAGTGCTCCGCGGGGGGGGGTCTCCTACGAGCAGTACTTC.

CDR3: CSGLGQPRQETQYF. Here the CDR3 DNA reads TGCAGTGGTTTGGGACAGCCAAGACAAGAGACCCAGTACTTC. The chain is built from TRBV20-1 and TRBJ2-5; 7 bases agree with TRBD1. CDR3 length: 14 residues. CDR1 and CDR2 (germline): DFQATT, SNEGSKA (reference sequence). J gave up 2 bases and V 7 bases, and 10 bases lay outside the gene matches.

The chain joins TRBV6-5 to TRBJ1-2; D is undetermined. This CDR3 contains 16 residues. V lost 2 bases, J lost 5 bases, and 18 bases lay in between. CDR1 MNHEY and CDR2 SVGAGI come from the germline V gene. CDR3 region: CASSYDRDSLSYGYTF. The CDR3 bases are TGTGCCAGCAGTTACGATAGAGATTCACTCTCTTATGGCTACACCTTC.

The chain uses TRBV10-3 and TRBJ1-1; D remains unclear. The V gene's germline CDR1 is ENHRY and CDR2 SYGVKD. Trimming removed 10 bases at V and 3 bases at J, with 15 bases between. The CDR3 has 13 residues. The CDR3 sequence is CATTLGLDTEAFF. In nucleotides, the CDR3 is TGTGCCACAACGCTCGGGCTGGACACTGAAGCTTTCTTT.

V gene TRBV7-7 combines with J gene TRBJ2-2, with D perhaps assigned TRBD1 or TRBD2 (5 bases each). V was clipped by 2 bases and J by 0 bases, with 10 bases between them. Germline V gene lookup returns CDR1 SSHAT and CDR2 FNYEAQ (reference sequence). The CDR3 contains 16 residues. The DNA for the CDR3 is TGTGCCAGCAGCTTAAGGGGAGCGTCGAACACCGGGGAGCTGTTTTTT. It codes for CASSLRGASNTGELFF.

This rearrangement joins TRBV7-3 to TRBJ1-1; unclear D gene. This CDR3 is built from 13 residues. The V gene lost 1 base and the J gene lost 5 bases, with 8 bases spanning the gap. Germline CDR1 SGHTA, CDR2 FQGTGA. The DNA of the CDR3 is TGTGCCAGCAGCTTAATAGCAGAGACTGAAGCTTTCTTT. It codes for CASSLIAETEAFF. Full variable domain (rest looked up from reference TRBV7-3 and TRBJ1-1): GAGVSQTPSNKVTEKGKYVELRCDPISGHTALYWYRQSLGQGPEFLIYFQGTGAADDSGLPNDRFFAVRPEGSVSTLKIQRTERGDSAVYLCASSLIAETEAFFGQGTRLTVV.

The chain links TRBV24-1 to TRBJ2-1; tentative D call: TRBD1 (6 bases). The CDR3 runs to 14 residues. Trimming stripped 2 bases from V and 12 bases from J, with 16 bases between. The germline gives CDR1 KGHDR, CDR2 SFDVKD. The CDR3 DNA sequence: TGTGCCACCAGTGATTCGGGACACCAACGAATGCAGTTCTTC. Its translation: CATSDSGHQRMQFF.

By frequency in the sample, this clonotype is large. This sequence joins TRBV5-1 and TRBJ1-1; 9 bases line up with TRBD1. The CDR3 consists of 14 residues. Per the germline V gene, CDR1 is SGHRS and CDR2 is YFSETQ. Trimming at V came to 4 bases and at J to 5 bases, leaving 6 bases not matched to a gene. The CDR3, as DNA: TGCGCCAGCAGCCTTGGACAGGGGACAACTGAAGCTTTCTTT. The encoded protein is CASSLGQGTTEAFF.